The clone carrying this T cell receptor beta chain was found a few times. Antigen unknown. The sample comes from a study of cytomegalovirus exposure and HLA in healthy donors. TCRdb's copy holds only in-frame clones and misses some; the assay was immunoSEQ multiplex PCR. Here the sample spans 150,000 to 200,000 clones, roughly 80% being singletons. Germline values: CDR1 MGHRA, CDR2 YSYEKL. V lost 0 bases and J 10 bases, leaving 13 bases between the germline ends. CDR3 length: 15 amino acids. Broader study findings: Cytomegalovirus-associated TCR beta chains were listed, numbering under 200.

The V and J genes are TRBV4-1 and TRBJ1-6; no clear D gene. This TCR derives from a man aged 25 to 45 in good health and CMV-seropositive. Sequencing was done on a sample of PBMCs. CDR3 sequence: CASSQDLQAGSPLHF. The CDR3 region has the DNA TGCGCCAGCAGCCAAGATCTCCAGGCGGGCTCACCCCTCCACTTT.